The 12 T cell receptor beta chains below all came from one sample that was sequenced in a study of Tregs in tolerant kidney transplant recipients. The antigens of these receptors remain unknown. Libraries were prepared by immunoSEQ multiplex PCR; TCRdb keeps only in-frame clonotypes and omits some of them. Of 15,000 to 25,000 clones in the sample, about three fifths were seen once. The sequencing input was Tregs from blood cultured with allogeneic cells. The receptors derive from a human donor in good health.

The chain employs TRBV6-6 and TRBJ2-3; D is possibly TRBD2 (5 bases). The CDR3 loop spans 14 amino acids. Germline loops: CDR1 MNHNY, CDR2 SVGAGI (reference sequence). Trimming removed 4 bases from V and 1 base from J, with 9 bases in between. CDR3 in amino acids: CASSLLGGTDTQYF. The CDR3 bases are TGTGCCAGCAGTTTACTCGGGGGCACAGATACGCAGTATTTT.

The chain combines TRBV5-1 with TRBJ1-2; 9 nucleotides agree with TRBD1. The length of the CDR3 is 17 residues. The trim removed 2 bases at V and 1 base at J, leaving 9 bases unmatched. From germline, CDR1 is SGHRS and CDR2 YFSETQ. CDR3 nucleotide sequence: TGCGCCAGCAGCTTACAACCCGGGACAGGGATTAACTATGGCTACACCTTC. Residues: CASSLQPGTGINYGYTF.

J is TRBJ2-3 and V is TRBV5-4; 13 nucleotides line up with TRBD2. J lost 8 bases, V lost 4 bases, and 7 bases had no gene match. This CDR3 has 15 amino acids. The germline gives CDR1 SGHNT, CDR2 YYREEE (reference sequence). The CDR3 coding sequence is TGTGCCAGCAGCAGCACTAGCGGGGGGGCAAGTACGCAGTATTTT. Protein: CASSSTSGGASTQYF.

The V and J genes are TRBV5-1 and TRBJ1-1; perhaps TRBD1 as D (5 bases). CDR1 and CDR2 from the germline V gene are SGHRS and YFSETQ. This CDR3 has 15 amino acids. Trimming shortened V by 3 bases and J by 1 base, and 13 bases separated the two germline ends. The DNA for the CDR3 is TGCGCCAGCAGCTCCATGGGGGTCGAGAACACTGAAGCTTTCTTT. Translating it yields CASSSMGVENTEAFF.

V is TRBV4-1 and J is TRBJ2-2; D is uncertain. Germline loops: CDR1 MGHRA, CDR2 YSYEKL. Trimming took off 1 base at V and 0 bases at J, with 9 bases between the two ends. This CDR3 contains 16 residues. The CDR3: CASSQVARANTGELFF. As DNA, the CDR3 is TGCGCCAGCAGCCAAGTCGCCCGAGCGAACACCGGGGAGCTGTTTTTT.

This clone is labeled medium-sized. The V gene is TRBV19, the J gene TRBJ2-7, with D perhaps TRBD1 (5 bases). Germline loops: CDR1 LNHDA, CDR2 SQIVND (reference sequence). V was shortened by 5 bases and J by 6 bases, with 20 bases between the two germline ends. There are 15 residues in the CDR3. The CDR3 DNA is TGTGCCAGTAGTCCGGCCGACAGAGCAGGGCTCGAGCAGTACTTC. Protein product: CASSPADRAGLEQYF.

The chain combines TRBV7-3 with TRBJ2-1; 12 bases map to TRBD2. This CDR3 contains 15 residues. Trimming took 4 bases from V and 7 from J; bases not matched to a gene: 5. The germline gives CDR1 SGHTA, CDR2 FQGTGA. Here the CDR3 reads CASSSGLAGLNEQFF. The CDR3 DNA follows: TGTGCCAGCAGCTCAGGACTAGCGGGGTTGAATGAGCAGTTCTTC.

The chain recombines TRBV5-1 with TRBJ2-3; 7 bases map to TRBD1. Germline-derived CDR1 and CDR2 are SGHRS and YFSETQ. CDR3 size: 16 residues. V was clipped by 0 bases and J by 5 bases; unmatched bases: 9. The CDR3 sequence: CASSLVRGRGGDTQYF. CDR3 nucleotides: TGCGCCAGCAGCTTGGTAAGGGGGCGCGGAGGAGATACGCAGTATTTT.

The chain employs TRBV5-1 and TRBJ2-7, with D hard to call. CDR1 SGHRS and CDR2 YFSETQ come from the germline V gene. The CDR3 totals 16 residues. Trimming left V 0 bases short and J 6 bases short, with 19 bases between. This chain's CDR3 is CASSLGTTVFPTEQYF. CDR3 nucleotide sequence: TGCGCCAGCAGCTTGGGCACAACAGTTTTCCCTACCGAGCAGTACTTC. The whole variable domain, filled in from reference TRBV5-1 and TRBJ2-7, reads KAGVTQTPRYLIKTRGQQVTLSCSPISGHRSVSWYQQTPGQGLQFLFEYFSETQRNKGNFPGRFSGRQFSNSRSEMNVSTLELGDSALYLCASSLGTTVFPTEQYFGPGTRLTVT.

This chain connects TRBV7-6 to TRBJ1-4; maybe TRBD1 (5 bases). The germline V gene encodes CDR1 SGHVS and CDR2 FNYEAQ. Deletions cut 3 bases from V and 8 bases from J, with 10 bases between. There are 13 residues in the CDR3. DNA for the CDR3: TGTGCCAGCAGCTTGGAAGGGGCCGAAAAACTGTTTTTT. Protein: CASSLEGAEKLFF.

This chain links TRBV7-6 with TRBJ2-7, with 7 bases matching TRBD1. V trimming: 0 bases; J trimming: 6 bases; junction bases outside the gene matches: 5. The germline gives CDR1 SGHVS, CDR2 FNYEAQ. The CDR3 runs to 14 residues. The CDR3 reads CASSLARPGGEQYF. The CDR3 nucleotides are TGTGCCAGCAGCTTAGCTCGTCCAGGGGGCGAGCAGTACTTC.

This clone was found a few times. The rearrangement links TRBV19 to TRBJ2-5, with a tentative D call TRBD1 (5 bases). V lost 3 bases to trimming and J lost 6 bases, with 14 bases between them. The germline gives CDR1 LNHDA, CDR2 SQIVND (reference sequence). This CDR3 region has 14 residues. The CDR3 is CASSMGPGQKTQYF. For the CDR3, the DNA is TGTGCCAGTAGTATGGGGCCAGGGCAAAAGACCCAGTACTTC.